The sequence of this TCR beta chain was determined in a study of cytomegalovirus exposure and HLA in healthy donors. PCR was performed using 60 Vbeta and 13 Jbeta primers. Clones were sequenced by immunoSEQ multiplex PCR, and TCRdb holds only the in-frame ones, with some missing. Seen here are over 150,000 clones, about four fifths observed once, and the top ten hold about 5%. This sequence originates from a man younger than 45 in good health and CMV-seropositive. Input material: PBMCs.

The CDR3 coding sequence is TGCAGTGCTACCCTGTTGGATACGCAGTATTTT. This codes for CSATLLDTQYF. This rearrangement joins TRBV20-1 to TRBJ2-3; no clear D. CDR1 is DFQATT, CDR2 SNEGSKA, per germline (reference sequence). V lost 4 bases and J 6 bases, leaving 8 bases between the germline ends. This CDR3 comprises 11 residues.